Below are 22 T cell receptor beta chains sequenced from a single sample in a study of blood T cell repertoires in COVID-19. Some clones are missing from TCRdb's copy, which holds only in-frame ones; the method was immunoSEQ multiplex PCR. This sample yields about 56,000 clones, of which 70% to 90% are seen a single time; 20% belongs to the top ten. Sample: peripheral blood. These receptors were taken from a human donor in a cohort sampled during active COVID-19.

The rearrangement uses TRBV6-5 and TRBJ2-7; 8 bases are a match to TRBD1. Trimming took 0 bases from V and 2 from J; bases not matched to a gene: 3. CDR1 and CDR2 (germline): MNHEY, SVGAGI. This CDR3 spans 15 amino acids. The CDR3 DNA reads TGTGCCAGCAGTTACTCCTCAGGGGGCCCCTACGAGCAGTACTTC. It specifies CASSYSSGGPYEQYF.

The chain carries TRBV4-3 and TRBJ1-2; D is undetermined. V was pared by 0 bases and J by 7 bases, with 21 bases between. The CDR3 is 17 amino acids. Germline CDR1 LGHNA, CDR2 YSLEER. The CDR3 reads CASSQDPLTRSRGGYTF. In DNA, the CDR3 is TGCGCCAGCAGCCAAGACCCCCTGACTCGATCTAGAGGTGGCTACACCTTC.

In this sample, this clone turned up once. The gene calls are TRBV6-1 and TRBJ1-3; no clear D. The V and J ends lost 2 bases and 2 bases respectively, with 10 bases between them. The germline V gene encodes CDR1 MNHNS and CDR2 SASEGT. This CDR3 contains 15 residues. CDR3 sequence: CASSESQITGNTIYF. The CDR3 bases are TGTGCCAGCAGTGAAAGTCAGATTACTGGAAACACCATATATTTT.

The chain joins TRBV6-5 to TRBJ2-3; no reliable D call. CDR1 is MNHEY and CDR2 is SVGAGI in the germline V gene. V was clipped by 5 bases and J by 0 bases, with 9 bases between them. This CDR3 is built from 14 residues. CDR3 nucleotides: TGTGCCAGCAGTCGCCTCACAAGCACAGATACGCAGTATTTT. As protein: CASSRLTSTDTQYF.

This clone has only one observation. The chain is built from TRBV6-5 and TRBJ1-6, with D tentatively TRBD1 (6 bases). This CDR3 comprises 15 residues. Trimming pared 6 bases from V and 5 bases from J, leaving 14 bases between. CDR1 MNHEY and CDR2 SVGAGI come from the germline V gene. The CDR3, as DNA: TGTGCCAGCAGCCAAGGGACATTACATAATTCACCCCTCCACTTT. Amino acid sequence: CASSQGTLHNSPLHF.

The CDR3: CASSESAGVTGDTQYF. CDR3 in DNA: TGTGCCAGCAGCGAATCAGCGGGGGTCACGGGGGATACGCAGTATTTT. The chain joins TRBV9 to TRBJ2-3; 8 positions match TRBD2. This CDR3 region has 16 residues. Germline assignment: CDR1 SGDLS and CDR2 YYNGEE. V shed 3 bases and J 6 bases; nucleotides not matched to a gene: 12.

This clone occurred once. The rearrangement uses TRBV7-9 and TRBJ1-4; TRBD1 matches 9 bases. V lost 5 bases, J lost 7 bases, and 11 bases stayed unmatched. Germline lookup yields CDR1 SEHNR and CDR2 FQNEAQ (reference sequence). The CDR3 consists of 16 residues. CDR3 sequence: CASSPGPGQGSEKLFF. The CDR3 bases are TGTGCCAGCAGCCCCGGCCCCGGACAGGGGAGTGAAAAACTGTTTTTT.

A single count supports this clone. The rearrangement links TRBV5-1 to TRBJ2-1, with TRBD2 matching over 8 bases. CDR3 length equals 14 residues. Looked up from germline, CDR1 is SGHRS and CDR2 is YFSETQ. V lost 7 bases to trimming and J lost 4 bases; unmatched junction nucleotides: 7. The CDR3 bases are TGCGCCAGCGGACGGGGGGGCGAGTACAATGAGCAGTTCTTC. Protein product: CASGRGGEYNEQFF.

This sequence joins TRBV10-1 and TRBJ2-3, with D possibly being TRBD1 (7 bases). V dropped 6 bases and J dropped 5 bases, with 12 bases sitting between them. The CDR3 extends over 13 amino acids. Germline loops: CDR1 WNHNN, CDR2 SYGVQD (reference sequence). CDR3 in DNA: TGCGCCAGCAGCCGACAGGGAGGAGATACGCAGTATTTT. Protein sequence: CASSRQGGDTQYF.

The chain carries TRBV29-1 and TRBJ2-3, with 7 nucleotides matching TRBD1. The CDR3 runs 10 residues. The germline V gene has CDR1 SQVTM and CDR2 ANQGSEA. V lost 5 bases and J lost 10; bases outside the gene matches: 3. CDR3 loop: CSVRQGSQYF. CDR3 coding DNA: TGCAGCGTTCGACAGGGTTCGCAGTATTTT.

This rearrangement joins TRBV27 to TRBJ1-2; TRBD1 agrees at 9 bases. Germline V gives CDR1 MNHEY, CDR2 SMNVEV (reference sequence). The CDR3 sequence is 15 residues long. J gave up 4 bases and V 5 bases, and 8 bases lay outside the gene matches. The DNA of the CDR3 is TGTGCCAGCAGTCCCGGGGACAGGGAGGTCTATGGCTACACCTTC. Amino acid sequence: CASSPGDREVYGYTF.

The rearrangement uses TRBV7-9 and TRBJ1-2; D might be TRBD1 (6 bases). V was pared by 8 bases and J by 0 bases, with 16 bases between. The CDR3 length is 15 residues. CDR1 and CDR2 (germline): SEHNR, FQNEAQ (reference sequence). As DNA, the CDR3 is TGTGCCAGCCGCCTTACTACAGGGCCTAACTATGGCTACACCTTC. As protein: CASRLTTGPNYGYTF.

The rearrangement links TRBV25-1 to TRBJ1-2; D is perhaps TRBD1 (6 bases). The germline V and J ends were trimmed by 10 bases and 4 bases, with 13 bases remaining between them. Germline-derived CDR1 and CDR2 are MGHDK and SYGVNS. This CDR3 contains 12 residues. The CDR3 here is CATQQGTYGYTF. CDR3 coding DNA: TGTGCCACCCAACAGGGAACCTATGGCTACACCTTC.

The gene calls are TRBV10-3 and TRBJ2-7, with D maybe TRBD1 (6 bases). The germline V gene encodes CDR1 ENHRY and CDR2 SYGVKD. Trimming shortened V by 2 bases and J by 9 bases, and 8 bases separated the two germline ends. This CDR3 region has 11 residues. The CDR3 protein is CAISEPGAQYF. The CDR3, as DNA: TGTGCCATCAGTGAGCCAGGGGCGCAGTACTTC.

The J gene is TRBJ2-6, the V gene TRBV11-2; D is possibly TRBD1 (6 bases). Germline CDR1 is SGHAT and CDR2 is FQNNGV. The CDR3 has 16 amino acids. V dropped 5 bases and J dropped 0 bases, with 11 bases sitting between them. This CDR3 is CASSPDRISGANVLTF. CDR3 DNA: TGTGCCAGCAGCCCAGACAGGATCTCTGGGGCCAACGTCCTGACTTTC.

J is TRBJ2-7 and V is TRBV2, with D unresolved. The germline CDR1 and CDR2 sequences are SNHLY and FYNNEI. CDR3 length equals 12 residues. V was cut by 4 bases and J by 4 bases, with 8 bases left in between. In nucleotides, the CDR3 is TGTGCCAGCAGTGGACAAGGATACGAGCAGTACTTC. Protein: CASSGQGYEQYF. Together with reference TRBV2 and TRBJ2-7, the CDR3 gives the full variable domain: EPEVTQTPSHQVTQMGQEVILRCVPISNHLYFYWYRQILGQKVEFLVSFYNNEISEKSEIFDDQFSVERPDGSNFTLKIRSTKLEDSAMYFCASSGQGYEQYFGPGTRLTVT.

The J gene is TRBJ2-7, the V gene TRBV9; D is possibly TRBD2 (5 bases). The V gene's germline CDR1 is SGDLS and CDR2 YYNGEE. The CDR3 runs 14 residues. Trimming pared 4 bases from V and 3 bases from J, leaving 14 bases between. DNA of the CDR3: TGTGCCAGCAGCCCCCCCCATCGGGACTACGAGCAGTACTTC. Its translation is CASSPPHRDYEQYF.

This clone has more than one count but fewer than ten. V and J are TRBV18 and TRBJ2-7; tentatively, D is TRBD1 (6 bases). This CDR3 contains 15 residues. Germline CDR1 KGHSH, CDR2 LQKENI. V gave up 1 base and J gave up 1 base, with 11 bases separating them. CDR3 coding DNA: TGTGCCAGCTCACCACTCGGACAGTCTTCCTACGAGCAGTACTTC. Translating gives CASSPLGQSSYEQYF. Combining the CDR3 with reference TRBV18 and TRBJ2-7 gives the whole variable domain NAGVMQNPRHLVRRRGQEARLRCSPMKGHSHVYWYRQLPEEGLKFMVYLQKENIIDESGMPKERFSAEFPKEGPSILRIQQVVRGDSAAYFCASSPLGQSSYEQYFGPGTRLTVT.

This clone was counted a single time. V and J are TRBV27 and TRBJ2-7, with no clear D. V was clipped by 5 bases and J by 3 bases, with 20 bases between them. The CDR3 spans 16 residues. Germline CDR1 and CDR2: MNHEY and SMNVEV (reference sequence). The CDR3, as DNA: TGTGCCAGCAGTACATCCCAGAGCAGGCTACACTACGAGCAGTACTTC. Amino acid sequence: CASSTSQSRLHYEQYF.

The CDR3 protein is CASSSGGRLLNYGYTF. The CDR3 nucleotides are TGCGCCAGCAGCTCGGGGGGCAGGTTATTGAACTATGGCTACACCTTC. V gene TRBV5-1 combines with J gene TRBJ1-2; possibly TRBD1 for D (6 bases). Germline CDR1 and CDR2: SGHRS and YFSETQ. The CDR3 is 16 amino acids. Trimming stripped 3 bases from V and 2 bases from J, with 17 bases between. Based on the CDR3 plus reference TRBV5-1 and TRBJ1-2, the full variable domain is KAGVTQTPRYLIKTRGQQVTLSCSPISGHRSVSWYQQTPGQGLQFLFEYFSETQRNKGNFPGRFSGRQFSNSRSEMNVSTLELGDSALYLCASSSGGRLLNYGYTFGSGTRLTVV.

The rearrangement links TRBV7-2 to TRBJ1-1, with 8 positions matching TRBD1. The CDR3 covers 15 residues. Per germline, CDR1 SGHTA and CDR2 FQGNSA. With 4 bases clipped from V and 11 bases from J, the junction kept 15 bases outside the gene matches. CDR3 bases: TGTGCCAGCAGCTCTCAGGGGGTGACAGGGGTTGGGGCTTTCTTT. It specifies CASSSQGVTGVGAFF.

The rearrangement uses TRBV5-1 and TRBJ2-1, with 12 bases identical to TRBD1. Germline trimming cut 4 bases from V and 4 bases from J; bases unmatched to any gene: 6. Germline V gene data show CDR1 as SGHRS and CDR2 as YFSETQ. The CDR3 is 16 amino acids. CDR3 in DNA: TGCGCCAGCAGCGGGATGGGACAGGGGGCGTACAATGAGCAGTTCTTC. It yields the protein CASSGMGQGAYNEQFF.